This T cell receptor (beta chain) derives from a study of T-cell memory formation after mild COVID-19. There are a few counts of this clonotype. TCR alpha and TCR beta cDNA libraries carrying sample barcodes and UMIs came from 5'RACE with constant-segment primers. TCRdb reprocessed the 5' RACE reads with MiXCR, giving one entry per CDR3 protein. The sample includes 150,000 to 200,000 distinct CDR3 sequences, about 20% seen only once; the top ten take more than 20%. V gave up 4 bases and J gave up 1 base, with 10 bases separating them. The germline V gene encodes CDR1 SGDLS and CDR2 YYNGEE. This CDR3 is built from 14 residues.

This TCR came from an adult woman who had mild COVID-19 (a few samples of this study predate the infection). Cell type and time point are not known. Input material: PBMCs or a T cell subset sorted from them (not recorded which). The rearrangement uses TRBV9 and TRBJ2-3, with D maybe TRBD2 (6 bases). The CDR3 region is CASSSLAGTDTQYF. The CDR3 nucleotides read TGTGCCAGCAGCTCACTAGCTGGCACAGATACGCAGTATTTT.